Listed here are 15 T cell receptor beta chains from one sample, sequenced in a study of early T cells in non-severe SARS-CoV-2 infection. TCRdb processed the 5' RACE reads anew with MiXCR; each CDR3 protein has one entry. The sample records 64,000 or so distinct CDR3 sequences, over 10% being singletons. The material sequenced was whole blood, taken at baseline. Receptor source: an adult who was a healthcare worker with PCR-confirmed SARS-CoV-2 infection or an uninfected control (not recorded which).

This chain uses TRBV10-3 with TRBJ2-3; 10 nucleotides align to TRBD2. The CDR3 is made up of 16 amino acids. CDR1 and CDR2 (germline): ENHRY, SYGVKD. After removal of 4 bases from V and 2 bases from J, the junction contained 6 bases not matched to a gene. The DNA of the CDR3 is TGTGCCATCAGTGGACATAGCGGGGGGACCACAGATACGCAGTATTTT. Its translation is CAISGHSGGTTDTQYF.

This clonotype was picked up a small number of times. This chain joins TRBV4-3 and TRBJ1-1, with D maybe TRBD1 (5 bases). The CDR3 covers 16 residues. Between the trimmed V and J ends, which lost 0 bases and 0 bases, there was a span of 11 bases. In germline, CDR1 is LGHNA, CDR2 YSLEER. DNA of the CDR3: TGCGCCAGCAGCCAAGATGTGACAGCCATGAACACTGAAGCTTTCTTT. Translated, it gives CASSQDVTAMNTEAFF.

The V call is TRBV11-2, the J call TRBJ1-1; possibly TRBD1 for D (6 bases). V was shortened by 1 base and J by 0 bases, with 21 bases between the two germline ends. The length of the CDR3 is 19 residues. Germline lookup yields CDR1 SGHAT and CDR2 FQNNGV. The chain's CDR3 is CASSLARSGRGLMNTEAFF. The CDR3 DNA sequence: TGTGCCAGCAGCTTAGCCCGGAGTGGCAGGGGCCTCATGAACACTGAAGCTTTCTTT.

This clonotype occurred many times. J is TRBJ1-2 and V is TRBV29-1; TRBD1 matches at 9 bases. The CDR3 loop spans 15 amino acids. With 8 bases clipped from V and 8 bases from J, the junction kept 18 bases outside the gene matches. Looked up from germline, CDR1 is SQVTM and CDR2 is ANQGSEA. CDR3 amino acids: CSTTLPRGQGWGYTF. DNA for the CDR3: TGCAGCACCACCCTTCCTCGGGGACAGGGTTGGGGCTACACCTTC.

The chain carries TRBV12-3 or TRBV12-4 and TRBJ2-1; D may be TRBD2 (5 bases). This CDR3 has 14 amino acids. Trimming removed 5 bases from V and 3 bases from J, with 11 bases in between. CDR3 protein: CASSPVAGYNEQFF. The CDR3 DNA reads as TGTGCCAGCAGTCCCGTGGCGGGCTACAATGAGCAGTTCTTC.

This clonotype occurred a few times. In nucleotides, the CDR3 is TGTGCCAGCAGCTTAGTTGGCAGCTCTTACGGCTACACCTTC. Residues: CASSLVGSSYGYTF. The chain employs TRBV7-9 and TRBJ1-2; no definite D call. V shed 1 base and J shed 8 bases, with 14 bases lying between them. Germline CDR1 and CDR2: SEHNR and FQNEAQ (reference sequence). The CDR3 runs 14 residues.

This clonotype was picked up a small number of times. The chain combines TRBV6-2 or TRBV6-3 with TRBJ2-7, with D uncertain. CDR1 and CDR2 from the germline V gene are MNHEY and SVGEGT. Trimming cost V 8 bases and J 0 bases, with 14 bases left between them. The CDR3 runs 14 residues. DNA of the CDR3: TGTGCCAGCGGGCGAGCCCTAATCTCCTACGAGCAGTACTTC. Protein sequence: CASGRALISYEQYF.

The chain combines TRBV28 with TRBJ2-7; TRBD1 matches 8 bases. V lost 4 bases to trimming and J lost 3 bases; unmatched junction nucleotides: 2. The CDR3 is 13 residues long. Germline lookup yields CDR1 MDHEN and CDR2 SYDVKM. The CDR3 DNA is TGTGCCAGCAGTTACAGGGGGGTCTACGAGCAGTACTTC. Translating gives CASSYRGVYEQYF.

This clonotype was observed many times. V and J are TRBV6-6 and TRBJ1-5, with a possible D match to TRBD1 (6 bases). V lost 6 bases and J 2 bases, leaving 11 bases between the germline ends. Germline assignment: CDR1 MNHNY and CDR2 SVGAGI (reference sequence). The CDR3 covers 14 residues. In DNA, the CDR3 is TGTGCCAGCAGATACAGGGAAGGCAATCAGCCCCAGCATTTT. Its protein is CASRYREGNQPQHF.

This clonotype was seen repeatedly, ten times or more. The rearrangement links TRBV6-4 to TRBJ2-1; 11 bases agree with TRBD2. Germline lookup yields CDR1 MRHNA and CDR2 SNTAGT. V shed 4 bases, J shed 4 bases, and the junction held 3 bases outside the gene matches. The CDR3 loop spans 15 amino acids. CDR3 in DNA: TGTGCCAGCAGTGTCACTAGCGGGGGTTACAATGAGCAGTTCTTC. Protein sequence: CASSVTSGGYNEQFF.

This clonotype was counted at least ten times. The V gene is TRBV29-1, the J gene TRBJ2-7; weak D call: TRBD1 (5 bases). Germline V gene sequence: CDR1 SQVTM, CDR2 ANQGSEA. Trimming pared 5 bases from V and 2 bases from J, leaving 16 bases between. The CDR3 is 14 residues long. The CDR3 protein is CSVLGANQAYEQYF. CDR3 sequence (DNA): TGCAGCGTTCTAGGGGCTAACCAGGCCTACGAGCAGTACTTC.

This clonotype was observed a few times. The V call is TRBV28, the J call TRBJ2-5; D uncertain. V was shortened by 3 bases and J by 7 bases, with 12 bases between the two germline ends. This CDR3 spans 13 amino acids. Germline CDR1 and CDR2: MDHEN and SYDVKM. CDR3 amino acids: CASSFVGRGTQYF. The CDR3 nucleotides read TGTGCCAGCAGTTTTGTTGGTCGTGGGACCCAGTACTTC.

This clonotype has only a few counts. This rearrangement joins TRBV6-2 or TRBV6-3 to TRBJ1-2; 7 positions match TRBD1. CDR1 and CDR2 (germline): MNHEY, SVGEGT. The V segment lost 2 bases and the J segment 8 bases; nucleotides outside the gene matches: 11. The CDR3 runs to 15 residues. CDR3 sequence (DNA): TGTGCCAGCAGTTACCGCTCGACAGGGATGGAGGGCTACACCTTC. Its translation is CASSYRSTGMEGYTF.

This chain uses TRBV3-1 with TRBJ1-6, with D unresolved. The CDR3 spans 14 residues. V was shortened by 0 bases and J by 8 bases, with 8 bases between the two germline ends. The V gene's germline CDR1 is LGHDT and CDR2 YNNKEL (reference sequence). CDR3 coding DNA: TGTGCCAGCAGCCAAGAAGGCAGTTATTCACCCCTCCACTTT. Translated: CASSQEGSYSPLHF. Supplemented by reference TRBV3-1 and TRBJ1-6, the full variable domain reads DTAVSQTPKYLVTQMGNDKSIKCEQNLGHDTMYWYKQDSKKFLKIMFSYNNKELIINETVPNRFSPKSPDKAHLNLHINSLELGDSAVYFCASSQEGSYSPLHFGNGTRLTVT.

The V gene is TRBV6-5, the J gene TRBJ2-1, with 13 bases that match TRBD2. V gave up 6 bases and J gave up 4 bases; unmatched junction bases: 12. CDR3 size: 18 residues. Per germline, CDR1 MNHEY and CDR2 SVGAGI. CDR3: CASSSGLAGVHRYNEQFF. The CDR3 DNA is TGTGCCAGCAGCTCTGGACTAGCGGGAGTCCACCGATACAATGAGCAGTTCTTC.